This T cell receptor beta chain appears in the sequencing data of a study of blood T cell repertoires in COVID-19. Overall study: Samples taken during acute and convalescent COVID-19 were collected in the United States, Italy and Spain. T cells, B-cell-depleted T cells, or PBMCs supplied cDNA or gDNA.

In the source study's methods: Estimated nucleated cell counts came from reference gene primer amplification. Here immunoSEQ multiplex PCR was the method, and the copy in TCRdb shows in-frame clones only, minus some. That table gives V, J and clone size, and the DNA gave D and trimming. In the table there are 150,000 or so clones, around 93% of which are singletons. Germline values: CDR1 SNHLY, CDR2 FYNNEI. The J segment lost 13 bases and the V segment lost 4 bases, leaving 3 bases of the junction unmatched. This CDR3 is built from 11 residues. Sequencing was carried out using peripheral blood. The rearrangement links TRBV2 to TRBJ1-5; TRBD1 matches at 8 bases. This receptor was obtained from a woman aged 50 to 60 with acute or convalescent COVID-19. In nucleotides, the CDR3 is TGTGCCAGCAGTGTAGGACAGGGTCAGCATTTT. Amino acid sequence: CASSVGQGQHF.